This T cell receptor beta chain was profiled in a study of blood T cells in healthy people across ages (dated by TCRdb to 2013 to 2016). General notes on the study: In model experiments, template switching captured roughly one uniquely barcoded TCR beta cDNA molecule for every two T cells. Four age groups were formed from the donors: young (average 16 years), middle-aged (just under 40), aged (about 62) and long-lived (around 82). To avoid experimental bias, donors of different ages were distributed randomly across sequencing lanes. Using the same blood draw, the study looked at two additional independent replicas of 1 million unique cDNA reads for two donors, one aged 18 to 30 and the other aged 80 or older. To track age-related changes in TCR beta repertoire diversity, the study relied on deep sequencing normalized with unique cDNA molecular identifiers.

Notes on this clonotype: It lacks a known antigen. No base quality values were provided; no much bigger clone lies one nucleotide off.

Broad study findings and their caveats: The long-lived group showed more naive CD4+ T cells, fewer expanded clones and increased TCR diversity than the aged group, suggesting age selection. Donor CMV infection status was unknown, potentially confounding age-related changes in expanded clonotypes. Estimates of total diversity based on one million sequenced T cells were regarded as lower bounds and as underestimates. Observed TCR beta diversity per million T cells fell roughly linearly with age, and a significant reduction was already apparent by age roughly 40. The percentage of naive T cells measured by flow cytometry correlated strongly with observed TCR beta diversity. Conclusive comparison of naive and antigen-experienced compartments was prevented by the profiling of bulk unsorted PBMCs.

The CDR3 sequence holds 12 residues, the cysteine and phenylalanine included. The CDR3 DNA has 36 bases and is translated from base 1. Taken from the germline V gene, the CDR1 and CDR2 loops are SQVTM and ANQGSEA. The junction shows trimming of 7 bases on V and 6 bases on J, plus 14 bases between the germline ends. The roughly 39 donors, aged roughly 6 to 95 years, were systemically healthy Caucasian individuals from Russia. Each donor gave about 11 milliliters of peripheral blood, drawn into EDTA-treated Vacutainer tubes. Ficoll-Paque density-gradient centrifugation was used to isolate PBMCs, with at least 7 million per sample. Trizol reagent was used to extract total RNA from the PBMCs, yielding at least 5.5 micrograms per sample. Naive CD45RAhigh/CD27high T cell percentages were measured by flow cytometry on a PBMC aliquot from every donor. The library came from 5' RACE. For sequencing, an Illumina HiSeq 2500 was employed. A second PCR of roughly 6 to 11 cycles was performed with a sample-barcoded 5' primer and a J-beta primer mix. Each TCR beta cDNA molecule received a unique molecular identifier from a template-switch 5' adaptor carrying 12 random nucleotides. Each sample yielded at least 3 million CDR3-containing paired-end reads. First-strand cDNA was synthesized from all RNA with the Mint cDNA synthesis kit, primed by a TRBC-specific oligonucleotide. After uracil-DNA glycosylase treatment, a first 18-cycle PCR used universal primers M1SS and BC2_uni_R on all cDNA. As for how the authors treated the data: For normalization, 1 million high-quality reads, each with a distinct molecular identifier, were randomly selected from each sample. Instead of being binned into consensus sequences, reads that shared molecular identifiers were thrown out. CDR3 identification, clonotype clustering and error correction used MiTCR with a Q25 quality threshold and the strictest error-elimination algorithm. A nonparametric unseen species model with Euler transformation was used to estimate lower-bound total TCR beta diversity. TCRdb reprocessing: public reads trimmed at Q25 with fastp, clones called with MiXCR, in-frame beta chains kept. Here each entry gathers all rows of one CDR3 protein and keeps the most common genes and DNA. These V and J calls originate from TCRdb's pipeline instead of the authors' own analysis. For this sample the table gives around 750,000 distinct CDR3 sequences, of which roughly 50% were detected only once. The ten biggest clones cover roughly two fifths of the sample.

The sequencing sample was made of blood. The rearranged chain carries TRBV29-1 and TRBJ2-3; the D segment could be TRBD2, given 5 matching bases. This TCR derives from a man of 80 years or more in good health. The CDR3 protein: CSGRPRGDTQYF. DNA sequence: TGCAGCGGTAGGCCGCGAGGGGATACGCAGTATTTT.